This T cell receptor beta chain was documented in a study of blood T cell repertoires in COVID-19. Study-level background: COVID-19 samples collected from the United States, Italy and Spain covered acute and convalescent phases. T cells, B-cell-depleted T cells, or PBMCs supplied cDNA or gDNA.

In the source study's methods: Estimates of nucleated cell counts were drawn from the amplification of reference gene primers. Generated by immunoSEQ multiplex PCR, the TCRdb table keeps only in-frame clones and is missing some. V, J and clone size are taken as reported in that table, and D and trimming were inferred from the DNA itself. The table has 45,000 to 50,000 clones, roughly 88% seen once; the top ten hold under 60%. The TCR originated in a man between 65 and 85 years old with acute or convalescent COVID-19. Sequencing was performed on peripheral blood.

The CDR3 DNA reads TGTGCCAGCAGCTTAGCCGCTTCGGATGGCTACACCTTC. Translating it yields CASSLAASDGYTF. The chain combines TRBV11-2 with TRBJ1-2; D gene unclear. CDR3 length: 13 amino acids. V lost 1 base and J 6 bases, leaving 9 bases between the germline ends. Germline V gene data show CDR1 as SGHAT and CDR2 as FQNNGV.